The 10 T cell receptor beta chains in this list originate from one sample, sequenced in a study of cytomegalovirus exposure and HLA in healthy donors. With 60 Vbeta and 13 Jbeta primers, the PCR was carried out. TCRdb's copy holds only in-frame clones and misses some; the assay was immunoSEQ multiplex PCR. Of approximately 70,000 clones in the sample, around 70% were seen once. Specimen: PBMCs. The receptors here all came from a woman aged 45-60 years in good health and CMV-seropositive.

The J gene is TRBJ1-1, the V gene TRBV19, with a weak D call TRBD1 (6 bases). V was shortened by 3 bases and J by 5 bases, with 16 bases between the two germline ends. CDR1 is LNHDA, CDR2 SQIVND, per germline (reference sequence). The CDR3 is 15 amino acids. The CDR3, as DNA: TGTGCCAGTAGTATTGTAAAAACAGGGAGAACTGAAGCTTTCTTT. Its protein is CASSIVKTGRTEAFF.

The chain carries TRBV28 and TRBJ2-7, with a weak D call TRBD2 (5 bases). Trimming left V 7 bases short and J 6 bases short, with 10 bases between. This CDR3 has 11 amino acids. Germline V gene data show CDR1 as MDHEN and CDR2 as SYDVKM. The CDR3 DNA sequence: TGTGCCAGCACGGCGGGCCGCGAGCAGTACTTC. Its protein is CASTAGREQYF.

CDR3 loop: CASSLAGGPQETQYF. The CDR3, as DNA: TGCGCCAGCAGTCTAGCGGGGGGGCCTCAAGAGACCCAGTACTTC. The rearrangement links TRBV5-1 to TRBJ2-5, with TRBD2 identical over 12 bases. This CDR3 has 15 amino acids. The germline CDR1 and CDR2 sequences are SGHRS and YFSETQ. The V gene end was trimmed by 5 bases and the J gene end by 2 bases; junction bases not matched to a gene: 4. Full variable domain (missing parts from reference TRBV5-1 and TRBJ2-5): KAGVTQTPRYLIKTRGQQVTLSCSPISGHRSVSWYQQTPGQGLQFLFEYFSETQRNKGNFPGRFSGRQFSNSRSEMNVSTLELGDSALYLCASSLAGGPQETQYFGPGTRLLVL.

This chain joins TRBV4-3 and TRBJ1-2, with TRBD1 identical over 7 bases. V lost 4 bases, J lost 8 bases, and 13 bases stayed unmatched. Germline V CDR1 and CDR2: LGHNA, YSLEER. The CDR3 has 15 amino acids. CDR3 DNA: TGCGCCAGCAGCCGAAAACGACAGGGCACGGGCGGCTACACCTTC. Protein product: CASSRKRQGTGGYTF.

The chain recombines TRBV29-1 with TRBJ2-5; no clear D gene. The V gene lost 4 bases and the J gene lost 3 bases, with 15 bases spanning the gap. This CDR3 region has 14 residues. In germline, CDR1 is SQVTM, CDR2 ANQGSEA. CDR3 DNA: TGCAGCGTTGGCCCCCCCCCAGGAAAAGAGACCCAGTACTTC. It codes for CSVGPPPGKETQYF.

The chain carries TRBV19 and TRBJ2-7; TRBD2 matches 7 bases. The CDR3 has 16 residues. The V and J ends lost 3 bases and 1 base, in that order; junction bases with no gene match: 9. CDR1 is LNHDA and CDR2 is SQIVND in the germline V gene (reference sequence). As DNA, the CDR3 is TGTGCCAGTAGTATTATGGGCGGGAGTGCTTCCTACGAGCAGTACTTC. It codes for CASSIMGGSASYEQYF.

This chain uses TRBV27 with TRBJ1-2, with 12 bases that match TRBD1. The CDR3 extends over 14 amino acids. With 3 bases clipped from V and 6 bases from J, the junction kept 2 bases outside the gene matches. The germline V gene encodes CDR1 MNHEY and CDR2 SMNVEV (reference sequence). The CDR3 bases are TGTGCCAGCAGTTTTGGGACAGGGGGCAATGGCTACACCTTC. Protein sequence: CASSFGTGGNGYTF.

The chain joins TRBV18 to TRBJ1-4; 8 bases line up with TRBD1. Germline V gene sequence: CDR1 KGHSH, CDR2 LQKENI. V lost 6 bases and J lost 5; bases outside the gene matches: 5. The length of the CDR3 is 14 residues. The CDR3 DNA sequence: TGTGCCAGCTCCCAGGACAGGGTCAATGAAAAACTGTTTTTT. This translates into CASSQDRVNEKLFF.

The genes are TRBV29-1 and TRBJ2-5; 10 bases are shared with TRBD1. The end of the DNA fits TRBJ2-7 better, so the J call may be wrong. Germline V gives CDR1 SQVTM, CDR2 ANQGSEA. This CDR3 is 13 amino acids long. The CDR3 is CSVEWDRGYEQYF. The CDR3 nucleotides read TGCAGCGTTGAATGGGACAGGGGCTACGAGCAGTACTTC.

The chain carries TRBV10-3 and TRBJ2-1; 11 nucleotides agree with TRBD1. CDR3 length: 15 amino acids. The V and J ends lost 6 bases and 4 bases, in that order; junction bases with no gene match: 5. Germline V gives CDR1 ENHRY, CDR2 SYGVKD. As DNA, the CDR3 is TGTGCCATCAGAACCGGGACAGGGGGGTACAATGAGCAGTTCTTC. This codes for CAIRTGTGGYNEQFF.